The rows below give T cell receptor beta chains drawn from one sample of a study of T-cell reconstitution after alpha-beta-depleted transplantation in children. TCRdb reprocessed the PCR reads via MiXCR and lists one record per CDR3 protein. In the table there are hundreds of thousands of distinct CDR3 sequences, approximately 20% of which are singletons. The sample here was PBMCs from the stem cell graft donor, taken from the stem cell graft. These receptors all stem from a human donor who donated a stem cell graft to a child with acute lymphoblastic leukemia. CDR3s include the opening cysteine and the closing phenylalanine or tryptophan. A D gene is named only where the DNA matches it firmly. Expanded clones are given a class, and other clones once, few, many or no size at all.

j_gene	v_gene	d_gene	abundance	CDR3nt	CDR3aa
TRBJ2-5	TRBV5-4	TRBD1	many	TGTGCCAGCAGCTTCAGGGGGTTCCAAGAGACCCAGTACTTC	CASSFRGFQETQYF
TRBJ2-2	TRBV10-2	TRBD1	.	TGCGCCAGCAGTGATCAGGGGGCGGCCACCGGGGAGCTGTTTTTT	CASSDQGAATGELFF
TRBJ2-7	TRBV20-1	.	.	TGCAGTGCTAGAGACAGGTCTACTTCCTACGAGCAGTACTTC	CSARDRSTSYEQYF
TRBJ1-2	TRBV10-3	.	.	TGTGCCATCAGTGCTGGGGCCGGGACAACCCTCTATGGCTACACCTTC	CAISAGAGTTLYGYTF
TRBJ2-7	TRBV14	.	few	TGTGCCAGCAGCCAAGATGAAAGGGCAGCGTCCTCCTACGAGCAGTACTTC	CASSQDERAASSYEQYF
TRBJ1-5	TRBV12-3/TRBV12-4	TRBD1	few	TGTGCCAGCACCGCGACAGGGATCGTGGATCAGCCCCAGCATTTT	CASTATGIVDQPQHF
TRBJ2-2	TRBV19	.	.	TGTGCCAGTAGTATTGGACGGTTCACCGGGGAGCTGTTTTTT	CASSIGRFTGELFF
TRBJ2-1	TRBV6-1	.	few	TGTGCCAGCAGTGAAAGGGTTTTGGGCAGTCGGGATGAGCAGTTCTTC	CASSERVLGSRDEQFF
TRBJ2-1	TRBV24-1	.	few	TGTGCCACCAGTGAGCCCCAGGGGGGAGGCAATGAGCAGTTCTTC	CATSEPQGGGNEQFF
TRBJ2-3	TRBV4-1	.	.	TGCGCCAGCAATATTAAGAGGGTGGGGCGCACAGATACGCAGTATTTT	CASNIKRVGRTDTQYF
TRBJ1-5	TRBV10-2	.	few	TGCGCCAGCAGTGAGGTAAATCAGGGGAAGGGCAATCAGCCCCAGCATTTT	CASSEVNQGKGNQPQHF
TRBJ2-2	TRBV3-1	.	few	TGTGCCAGCAGCCTGCTGACTAGTTCCGGGGAGCTGTTTTTT	CASSLLTSSGELFF
TRBJ1-4	TRBV7-9	.	.	TGTGCCAGCAGCGAAACCGGGACCGACGGTAGAGAAAAACTGTTTTTT	CASSETGTDGREKLFF
TRBJ2-1	TRBV7-8	.	.	TGTGCCAGCAGCGCCCCTGGAGGTGCGGGACCCTACAATGAGCAGTTCTTC	CASSAPGGAGPYNEQFF
TRBJ2-2	TRBV6-5	TRBD1	.	TGTGCCAGCAGTTACGCAGGGGGCTCGAACACCGGGGAGCTGTTTTTT	CASSYAGGSNTGELFF
TRBJ2-7	TRBV12-3/TRBV12-4	TRBD1	.	TGTGCCAGCAGTTCCGGGACAGGGGACTACGAGCAGTACTTC	CASSSGTGDYEQYF
TRBJ2-5	TRBV3-1	TRBD2	.	TGTGCCTGCAGCCTCGGGGCCCGACCCGGGACTAGCTTCGTTGAGACCCAGTACTTC	CACSLGARPGTSFVETQYF
TRBJ2-1	TRBV10-3	TRBD2	few	TGTGCCATCAGTGAGTCACTAGCGGTCGGGAATGAGCAGTTCTTC	CAISESLAVGNEQFF
TRBJ2-7	TRBV20-1	TRBD2	.	TGCAGTTCCTCTAGCGGGAGCTCCTACGAGCAGTACTTC	CSSSSGSSYEQYF
TRBJ2-3	TRBV24-1	.	.	TGTGCCACCAGTGATTCTTCGGGACGCACAGATACGCAGTATTTT	CATSDSSGRTDTQYF
TRBJ2-1	TRBV9	TRBD1	.	TGTGCCAGCAGCGGCCCTCTTACAGGGGGCTCCTACAATGAGCAGTTCTTC	CASSGPLTGGSYNEQFF
TRBJ1-2	TRBV29-1	TRBD1	.	TGCAGCGTTCCCGGACAGGGGGGTTATGGCTACACCTTC	CSVPGQGGYGYTF
TRBJ1-2	TRBV12-3/TRBV12-4	.	.	TGTGCCAGCAGTTTATCCTCCAGAAGCTACACCTTC	CASSLSSRSYTF
TRBJ2-1	TRBV12-3/TRBV12-4	TRBD2	.	TGTGCCAGCAGTTTAGCCGGACTAGCGGCATACAATGAGCAGTTCTTC	CASSLAGLAAYNEQFF
TRBJ2-1	TRBV20-1	TRBD2	.	TGCAGTGCTAGGAGGCTAGCGGGTAACAATGAGCAGTTCTTC	CSARRLAGNNEQFF
TRBJ2-1	TRBV11-2	.	.	TGTGCCAGCAGCACTACACTAGGGGCTGACAATGAGCAGTTCTTC	CASSTTLGADNEQFF
TRBJ2-7	TRBV7-6	.	once	TGTGCCAGCAGCCCCAGGGGGGGCCCGGGCGAGCAGTACTTC	CASSPRGGPGEQYF
TRBJ2-7	TRBV7-9	.	.	TGTGCCAGCAGCACCCGGGACACGGGCTCCGAGCAGTACTTC	CASSTRDTGSEQYF
TRBJ2-3	TRBV7-9	.	few	TGTGCCAGCAGCCCCTCCGCCACAGATACGCAGTATTTT	CASSPSATDTQYF
TRBJ2-5	TRBV7-9	TRBD2	.	TGTGCCAGCAGAACCCCGGGACTAGCGGTAGAGACCCAGTACTTC	CASRTPGLAVETQYF
TRBJ2-1	TRBV6-1	TRBD2	.	TGTGCCAGCAGTGGCGTAGCGGGAGTGGACAATGAGCAGTTCTTC	CASSGVAGVDNEQFF
TRBJ2-3	TRBV7-9	.	few	TGTGCCAGCAGCAAGTCGGCCGCCACAGATACGCAGTATTTT	CASSKSAATDTQYF
TRBJ2-2	TRBV12-3/TRBV12-4	.	few	TGTGCCAGCAGTCAGGGGGCGGGGGCCGGGGAGCTGTTTTTT	CASSQGAGAGELFF
TRBJ2-7	TRBV25-1	TRBD2	.	TGTGCCAGCAGTGAAGGGGACGGGGGGAGGAGAAACGAGCAGTACTTC	CASSEGDGGRRNEQYF
TRBJ2-7	TRBV15	TRBD2	few	TGTGCCACCAGCAGGAGGGGGACTAGCGGCTACGAGCAGTACTTC	CATSRRGTSGYEQYF
TRBJ1-1	TRBV5-1	.	few	TGCGCCAGCAGCTTGGACCAGGGGACGAACACTGAAGCTTTCTTT	CASSLDQGTNTEAFF
TRBJ2-2	TRBV7-7	TRBD2	.	TGTGCCAGCAGCTCTAGCGGGAGCAGCACCGGGGAGCTGTTTTTT	CASSSSGSSTGELFF
TRBJ2-1	TRBV7-3	TRBD2	.	TGTGCCAGCAGCCCCCGACTAGCGGGGATCAATGAGCAGTTCTTC	CASSPRLAGINEQFF
TRBJ1-2	TRBV7-3	.	.	TGTGCCAGCAGCCAATATCAGGGTTCTGGCTACACCTTC	CASSQYQGSGYTF